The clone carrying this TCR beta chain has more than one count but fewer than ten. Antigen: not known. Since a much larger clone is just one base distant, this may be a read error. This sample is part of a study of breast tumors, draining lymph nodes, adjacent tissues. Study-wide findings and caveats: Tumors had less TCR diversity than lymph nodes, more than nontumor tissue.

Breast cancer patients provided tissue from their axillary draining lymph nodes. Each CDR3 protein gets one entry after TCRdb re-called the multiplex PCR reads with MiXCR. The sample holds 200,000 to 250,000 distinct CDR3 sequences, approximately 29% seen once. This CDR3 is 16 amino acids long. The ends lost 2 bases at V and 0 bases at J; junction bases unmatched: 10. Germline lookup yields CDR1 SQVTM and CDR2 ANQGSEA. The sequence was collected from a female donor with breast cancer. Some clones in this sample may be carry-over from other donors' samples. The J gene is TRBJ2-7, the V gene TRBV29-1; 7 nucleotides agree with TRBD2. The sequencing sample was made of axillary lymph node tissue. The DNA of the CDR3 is TGCAGCGTTGAACATCCTAGCGGAGCAACCTCCTACGAGCAGTACTTC. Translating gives CSVEHPSGATSYEQYF.